The clone carrying this T cell receptor (beta chain) was seen ten or more times. Unique molecular identifiers were used in preparing the TCRbeta library. Via MiXCR, TCRdb re-called the PCR reads, giving one row per CDR3 protein. In the table there are hundreds of thousands of distinct CDR3 sequences, roughly a quarter of which are singletons. These data belong to a study of T-cell reconstitution after alpha-beta-depleted transplantation in children. Trimming stripped 2 bases from V and 1 base from J, with 9 bases between. There are 14 residues in the CDR3. The chain uses TRBV12-3 or TRBV12-4 and TRBJ2-7; D gene uncertain. This sequence was found in a female patient younger than 10 who had a stem cell transplant for congenital amegakaryocytic thrombocytopenia, so the T cells may come from the graft donor. The sample in question was PBMCs, mostly from graft donor cells, obtained 360 days after TCRalphabeta/CD19-depleted stem cell transplant. CDR3 sequence reads: CASSLFGFSYEQYF. For the CDR3, the DNA is TGTGCCAGCAGTTTATTCGGATTTTCCTACGAGCAGTACTTC.